This TCR beta chain is from a study of spatial heterogeneity in lung cancer. Time point of the sample: sample taken at primary tumor resection. No cells were sorted before sequencing. The whole RNA sequenced was extracted from tumor, nontumor lung or frozen PBMC. The cohort: some 70 early-stage, untreated non-small cell lung cancer patients. Every cDNA TCR molecule received its own unique molecular identifier. One entry per CDR3 protein results from TCRdb running MiXCR on the 5' RACE reads. The sample has 82,000 or so distinct CDR3 sequences, 10% to 15% seen once. This clonotype was seen only a few times. This specimen was PBMCs, taken at surgery. This clonotype was obtained from a male donor with early-stage non-small cell lung cancer.

The CDR3 bases are TGTGCCAGCAGTTTTGGGACAGGGGGCGAGCAGTACTTC. Encoded protein: CASSFGTGGEQYF. The chain carries TRBV12-3 or TRBV12-4 and TRBJ2-7; 11 bases are shared with TRBD1. Trimming cost V 3 bases and J 6 bases; bases outside gene matches: 1. The CDR3 extends over 13 amino acids.